One and the same sample provided the 24 T cell receptor beta chains below, sequenced in a study of blood T cell repertoires in COVID-19. Using immunoSEQ multiplex PCR, the repertoire was profiled, and TCRdb retains in-frame clones only, with some absent. The repertoire holds 150,000 to 200,000 clones, with roughly four fifths as singletons. Material: peripheral blood. The receptors come from a human donor with acute or convalescent COVID-19. The donor label of this sample is uncertain.

The V and J genes are TRBV10-2 and TRBJ2-2, with D possibly TRBD1 on 5 matching bases. This CDR3 is 14 amino acids long. Trimming shortened V by 10 bases and J by 5 bases, and 17 bases separated the two germline ends. CDR1 and CDR2 from the germline V gene are WSHSY and SAAADI. Here the CDR3 reads CATKGAGLTGELFF. CDR3 coding DNA: TGCGCCACCAAAGGGGCAGGTCTAACCGGGGAGCTGTTTTTT.

The chain is built from TRBV7-2 and TRBJ2-3, with D possibly matching TRBD1 (5 bases). Trimming took off 3 bases at V and 0 bases at J, with 10 bases between the two ends. Germline V CDR1 and CDR2: SGHTA, FQGNSA. The CDR3 is made up of 15 amino acids. The DNA of the CDR3 is TGTGCCAGCAGCTTTCCGACAGTTAGCACAGATACGCAGTATTTT. It codes for CASSFPTVSTDTQYF. Full variable domain (rest looked up from reference TRBV7-2 and TRBJ2-3): GAGVSQSPSNKVTEKGKDVELRCDPISGHTALYWYRQSLGQGLEFLIYFQGNSAPDKSGLPSDRFSAERTGGSVSTLTIQRTQQEDSAVYLCASSFPTVSTDTQYFGPGTRLTVL.

This chain uses TRBV7-2 with TRBJ1-1; TRBD1 agrees at 9 bases. From germline, CDR1 is SGHTA and CDR2 FQGNSA. Trimming took 6 bases from V and 5 from J; bases not matched to a gene: 4. The CDR3 extends over 13 amino acids. This CDR3 is CASRNRGLTEAFF. In DNA form, the CDR3 reads TGTGCCAGCAGGAACAGGGGGCTGACTGAAGCTTTCTTT. The full variable domain, completed using reference TRBV7-2 and TRBJ1-1, is GAGVSQSPSNKVTEKGKDVELRCDPISGHTALYWYRQSLGQGLEFLIYFQGNSAPDKSGLPSDRFSAERTGGSVSTLTIQRTQQEDSAVYLCASRNRGLTEAFFGQGTRLTVV.

This rearrangement joins TRBV6-5 to TRBJ2-5, with D tentatively TRBD2 (5 bases). CDR1 and CDR2 (germline): MNHEY, SVGAGI. The CDR3 is 15 residues long. The germline V and J ends were trimmed by 3 bases and 1 base, with 12 bases remaining between them. CDR3 in amino acids: CASSYGGGLQETQYF. Here the CDR3 DNA reads TGTGCCAGCAGTTATGGTGGAGGACTCCAAGAGACCCAGTACTTC.

The chain links TRBV5-6 to TRBJ1-5; the D is unclear. The CDR3 totals 14 residues. Trimming stripped 3 bases from V and 2 bases from J, with 9 bases between. The germline gives CDR1 SGHDT, CDR2 YYEEEE. In nucleotides, the CDR3 is TGTGCCAGCAGCTCTCGGGGAGGCAATCAGCCCCAGCATTTT. It encodes CASSSRGGNQPQHF.

The rearrangement uses TRBV7-9 and TRBJ2-2, with TRBD2 as a possible D gene (5 bases). CDR1 and CDR2 from the germline V gene are SEHNR and FQNEAQ (reference sequence). This CDR3 is built from 17 residues. V lost 0 bases to trimming and J lost 1 base, with 12 bases between them. The CDR3 bases are TGTGCCAGCAGCTTAGCGGTCGCGGGCCTGAACACCGGGGAGCTGTTTTTT. Protein sequence: CASSLAVAGLNTGELFF.

This sequence joins TRBV30 and TRBJ2-7, with D perhaps TRBD2 (6 bases). This CDR3 region has 12 residues. The germline gives CDR1 GTSNPN, CDR2 SVGIG (reference sequence). Trimming removed 1 base at V and 7 bases at J, with 11 bases between. The CDR3, as DNA: TGTGCCTGGAGTGGATTAGCGGAGGAGCAGTACTTC. It encodes CAWSGLAEEQYF.

This chain connects TRBV5-1 to TRBJ1-1; no clear D. Trimming cost V 0 bases and J 6 bases, with 12 bases left between them. This CDR3 region has 14 residues. The germline V gene has CDR1 SGHRS and CDR2 YFSETQ. This chain's CDR3 is CASSLAGVWPEAFF. The CDR3 DNA follows: TGCGCCAGCAGCTTGGCCGGAGTATGGCCTGAAGCTTTCTTT. The entire variable domain, with the rest obtained from reference TRBV5-1 and TRBJ1-1, is as follows: KAGVTQTPRYLIKTRGQQVTLSCSPISGHRSVSWYQQTPGQGLQFLFEYFSETQRNKGNFPGRFSGRQFSNSRSEMNVSTLELGDSALYLCASSLAGVWPEAFFGQGTRLTVV.

This chain links TRBV19 with TRBJ2-2; D may be TRBD1 (6 bases). V was shortened by 3 bases and J by 1 base, with 6 bases between the two germline ends. Germline-derived CDR1 and CDR2 are LNHDA and SQIVND (reference sequence). The CDR3 is 14 amino acids. CDR3 DNA sequence: TGTGCCAGTAGTATGGGACAGAACACCGGGGAGCTGTTTTTT. Amino acids: CASSMGQNTGELFF.

The chain couples TRBV19 to TRBJ2-4; TRBD2 agrees at 7 bases. Per the germline V gene, CDR1 is LNHDA and CDR2 is SQIVND (reference sequence). The CDR3 spans 15 residues. Unmatched junction bases numbered 6, after V lost 3 bases and J lost 4 bases. CDR3: CASSMRGGGKNIQYF. The CDR3 DNA is TGTGCCAGTAGTATGAGAGGCGGGGGAAAAAACATTCAGTACTTC.

A single count supports this clone. The chain uses TRBV25-1 and TRBJ1-3, with 9 bases that match TRBD1. J lost 4 bases, V lost 3 bases, and 10 bases had no gene match. Per the germline V gene, CDR1 is MGHDK and CDR2 is SYGVNS. The CDR3 has 17 amino acids. The CDR3 DNA sequence: TGTGCCAGCAGTGATGGAACCGGGACAGGGCTCGGAAACACCATATATTTT. Amino acid sequence: CASSDGTGTGLGNTIYF.

The chain joins TRBV7-3 to TRBJ2-7, with 11 positions matching TRBD2. The CDR3 covers 15 residues. V dropped 5 bases and J dropped 4; count of bases not matched to a gene: 7. Per germline, CDR1 SGHTA and CDR2 FQGTGA. In nucleotides, the CDR3 is TGTGCCAGCAGCCCGTCGGGGACTAGCGGTTACGAGCAGTACTTC. Translation: CASSPSGTSGYEQYF. The variable domain in full, completed from reference TRBV7-3 and TRBJ2-7, reads GAGVSQTPSNKVTEKGKYVELRCDPISGHTALYWYRQSLGQGPEFLIYFQGTGAADDSGLPNDRFFAVRPEGSVSTLKIQRTERGDSAVYLCASSPSGTSGYEQYFGPGTRLTVT.

The chain employs TRBV4-1 and TRBJ2-7; 8 nucleotides line up with TRBD2. V gave up 4 bases and J gave up 2 bases; unmatched junction bases: 7. CDR1 and CDR2 from the germline V gene are MGHRA and YSYEKL. The CDR3 has 15 residues. The DNA for the CDR3 is TGCGCCAGCAGCCGGGCGGCGGGGGGACCCTACGAGCAGTACTTC. Its protein is CASSRAAGGPYEQYF.

The V call is TRBV6-5, the J call TRBJ2-2; D gene uncertain. The germline V gene has CDR1 MNHEY and CDR2 SVGAGI. This CDR3 has 14 residues. With 6 bases removed from V and 1 base from J, the gap between germline ends came to 9 bases. Here the CDR3 DNA reads TGTGCCAGCAGGGATTACAGGAACACCGGGGAGCTGTTTTTT. This codes for CASRDYRNTGELFF.

The J gene is TRBJ1-1, the V gene TRBV5-1; 8 bases fit TRBD1. V trimming: 0 bases; J trimming: 1 base; junction bases outside the gene matches: 2. The germline gives CDR1 SGHRS, CDR2 YFSETQ. This CDR3 is 15 amino acids long. The DNA for the CDR3 is TGCGCCAGCAGCTTGGATGGACAGGGGAACACTGAAGCTTTCTTT. It codes for CASSLDGQGNTEAFF.

This chain links TRBV19 with TRBJ1-5; D might be TRBD1 (6 bases). The CDR3 is 17 residues long. CDR1 LNHDA and CDR2 SQIVND come from the germline V gene (reference sequence). The V end lost 7 bases, the J end lost 0 bases, and 19 bases lay between the germline ends. CDR3 sequence (DNA): TGTGCCAGTACACCCCTCCGGGACACCTATAGCAATCAGCCCCAGCATTTT. Its protein is CASTPLRDTYSNQPQHF.

The chain joins TRBV28 to TRBJ1-3; D gene ambiguous. The germline gives CDR1 MDHEN, CDR2 SYDVKM. The CDR3 extends over 14 amino acids. V was cut by 6 bases and J by 0 bases, with 9 bases left in between. CDR3 protein: CASSRGSSGNTIYF. The CDR3, as DNA: TGTGCCAGCAGCCGAGGGAGCTCTGGAAACACCATATATTTT.

The rearrangement joins TRBV5-1 to TRBJ2-1, with TRBD2 matching over 11 bases. The V gene's germline CDR1 is SGHRS and CDR2 YFSETQ. Unmatched junction bases numbered 9, after V lost 3 bases and J lost 7 bases. The CDR3 extends over 16 amino acids. The CDR3: CASSSLDRTSGNEQFF. CDR3 in DNA: TGCGCCAGCAGCTCTTTAGACCGGACTAGCGGGAATGAGCAGTTCTTC.

The rearrangement uses TRBV3-1 (or the pseudogene TRBV3-2) and TRBJ1-6; no reliable D call. The V end lost 3 bases, the J end lost 7 bases, and 10 bases lay between the germline ends. This CDR3 contains 14 residues. The V gene's germline CDR1 is LGHDT and CDR2 YNNKEL (reference sequence). The chain's CDR3 is CASSQGGSNSPLHF. The CDR3 region has the DNA TGTGCCAGCAGCCAGGGAGGCAGCAATTCACCCCTCCACTTT.

The chain employs TRBV20-1 and TRBJ2-3; D unclear. The CDR3 is made up of 15 amino acids. Trimming removed 3 bases from V and 4 bases from J, with 17 bases in between. Germline CDR1 reads DFQATT; CDR2 reads SNEGSKA (reference sequence). In nucleotides, the CDR3 is TGCAGTGCTAGTGCACCGTGGGCCCCTCCAGATACGCAGTATTTT. Amino acids: CSASAPWAPPDTQYF.

The chain employs TRBV19 and TRBJ2-2; 7 bases align to TRBD1. CDR1 and CDR2 (germline): LNHDA, SQIVND (reference sequence). The V gene end was trimmed by 10 bases and the J gene end by 6 bases; junction bases not matched to a gene: 11. The length of the CDR3 is 14 residues. The CDR3 sequence is CATLQGIGAGELFF. In DNA form, the CDR3 reads TGTGCCACCTTACAGGGGATCGGGGCCGGGGAGCTGTTTTTT.

The CDR3 DNA is TGTGCCAGCAGCGTAGTTCGGGGGGGGCGGCGAGAGACCCAGTACTTC. Translation gives CASSVVRGGRRETQYF. The chain has TRBV9 and TRBJ2-5, with 8 positions matching TRBD2. The CDR3 length is 16 residues. V dropped 0 bases and J dropped 4; count of bases not matched to a gene: 8. Germline V CDR1 and CDR2: SGDLS, YYNGEE. Full variable domain (rest looked up from reference TRBV9 and TRBJ2-5): DSGVTQTPKHLITATGQRVTLRCSPRSGDLSVYWYQQSLDQGLQFLIQYYNGEERAKGNILERFSAQQFPDLHSELNLSSLELGDSALYFCASSVVRGGRRETQYFGPGTRLLVL.

The chain combines TRBV3-1 (or the pseudogene TRBV3-2) with TRBJ1-4, with TRBD1 matching over 7 bases. V was pared by 4 bases and J by 5 bases, with 4 bases of the junction left unmatched. There are 14 residues in the CDR3. Germline V gene sequence: CDR1 LGHDT, CDR2 YNNKEL (reference sequence). For the CDR3, the DNA is TGTGCCAGCAGCCGTCGACAGGGAAATGAAAAACTGTTTTTT. Residues: CASSRRQGNEKLFF.

V gene TRBV5-1 combines with J gene TRBJ1-2; 12 nucleotides agree with TRBD1. CDR1 and CDR2 from the germline V gene are SGHRS and YFSETQ. V dropped 4 bases and J dropped 7; count of bases not matched to a gene: 11. The CDR3 contains 16 residues. DNA for the CDR3: TGCGCCAGCAGCATCCGGGACAGGGGGCAGGGAGGTGGCTACACCTTC. Residues: CASSIRDRGQGGGYTF.